This TCR beta chain stems from a study of blood T cell repertoires in COVID-19. Study overall: The United States, Italy and Spain supplied acute and convalescent COVID-19 samples.

This CDR3 comprises 17 residues. Germline CDR1 and CDR2: LGHDT and YNNKEL (reference sequence). V lost 5 bases to trimming and J lost 3 bases; unmatched junction nucleotides: 10. As originally analysed: Amplification with reference gene primers provided the estimates of nucleated cell counts. Here immunoSEQ multiplex PCR was the method, and the copy in TCRdb shows in-frame clones only, minus some. V and J calls and clone size are copied from that table; D and trimming were computed from the DNA. The data contain roughly 130,000 clones, 65% to 80% of them singletons. The sequence derives from a man aged 50 to 59 with acute or convalescent COVID-19. V gene TRBV3-1 (or the pseudogene TRBV3-2) combines with J gene TRBJ2-7; 13 bases map to TRBD2. The sequenced sample was peripheral blood. The DNA of the CDR3 is TGTGCCAGCAGCGCATTCAGTCGGACTAGCGGGGGCTACGAGCAGTACTTC. Translation gives CASSAFSRTSGGYEQYF.